The next 31 T cell receptor beta chains were all read from a single sample in a study of cytomegalovirus exposure and HLA in healthy donors. TCRdb keeps only in-frame clones here, not all; method: immunoSEQ multiplex PCR. This sample has around 400,000 clones, with just over 85% found just once. The sequencing input was PBMCs. The source of these receptors is a woman younger than 30 in good health and CMV-seronegative.

The chain carries TRBV28 and TRBJ2-1, with 7 bases fitting TRBD1. Germline CDR1 MDHEN, CDR2 SYDVKM. V shed 8 bases, J shed 3 bases, and the junction held 7 bases outside the gene matches. The CDR3 extends over 14 amino acids. The CDR3 sequence: CASQQGDNYNEQFF. As DNA, the CDR3 is TGTGCCAGCCAGCAGGGGGACAACTACAATGAGCAGTTCTTC.

The rearrangement links TRBV5-1 to TRBJ2-5, with D tentatively TRBD2 (5 bases). The CDR3 covers 15 residues. Germline V CDR1 and CDR2: SGHRS, YFSETQ. Between the trimmed V and J ends, which lost 1 base and 4 bases, there was a span of 14 bases. The CDR3 bases are TGCGCCAGCAGCTTGCCCACGGGGTCTGCAGAGACCCAGTACTTC. It specifies CASSLPTGSAETQYF.

The chain combines TRBV7-2 with TRBJ2-4; D gene uncertain. Germline V lookup: CDR1 SGHTA, CDR2 FQGNSA. The CDR3 covers 14 residues. V was cut by 6 bases and J by 1 base, with 10 bases left in between. CDR3 protein: CASRETVAKNIQYF. The CDR3 DNA reads TGTGCCAGCAGGGAGACCGTGGCCAAAAACATTCAGTACTTC.

The V gene is TRBV7-9, the J gene TRBJ1-5; no clear D. Germline V gene sequence: CDR1 SEHNR, CDR2 FQNEAQ (reference sequence). V was cut by 5 bases and J by 0 bases, with 8 bases left in between. The CDR3 consists of 14 residues. The CDR3 here is CASSQTYSNQPQHF. The DNA of the CDR3 is TGTGCCAGCAGCCAAACTTATAGCAATCAGCCCCAGCATTTT.

This clone has just a few counts. The rearrangement links TRBV30 to TRBJ1-5; D is undetermined. Per germline, CDR1 GTSNPN and CDR2 SVGIG (reference sequence). Trimming shortened V by 1 base and J by 2 bases, and 9 bases separated the two germline ends. CDR3 length equals 14 residues. Written as DNA, the CDR3 is TGTGCCTGGAGTGCAGGTACGGGCAATCAGCCCCAGCATTTT. Protein product: CAWSAGTGNQPQHF.

The chain uses TRBV11-2 and TRBJ1-1; 7 bases match TRBD1. CDR1 is SGHAT, CDR2 FQNNGV, per germline. CDR3 length equals 16 residues. The ends lost 1 base at V and 3 bases at J; junction bases unmatched: 8. The chain's CDR3 is CASSLGQGGPDTEAFF. DNA of the CDR3: TGTGCCAGCAGCTTAGGACAGGGCGGTCCTGACACTGAAGCTTTCTTT.

The chain uses TRBV11-2 and TRBJ2-7, with 10 bases aligning to TRBD2. The CDR3 sequence is 17 residues long. Trimming cost V 5 bases and J 0 bases; bases outside gene matches: 10. Germline V gene sequence: CDR1 SGHAT, CDR2 FQNNGV. CDR3: CASSQKEGLADSYEQYF. In nucleotides, the CDR3 is TGTGCCAGCAGCCAGAAGGAAGGACTAGCGGACTCCTACGAGCAGTACTTC.

This clone was observed a few times. This chain links TRBV5-4 with TRBJ1-2; TRBD1 is a possible D gene (6 bases). V lost 6 bases and J 4 bases, leaving 13 bases between the germline ends. The CDR3 length is 13 residues. Germline V gene data show CDR1 as SGHNT and CDR2 as YYREEE (reference sequence). The CDR3 nucleotides read TGTGCCAGCACCCTTAGGGGGTTCTATGGCTACACCTTC. Amino acid sequence: CASTLRGFYGYTF.

This chain uses TRBV5-1 with TRBJ1-1, with 8 bases fitting TRBD1. Germline CDR1 SGHRS, CDR2 YFSETQ. CDR3 length: 13 residues. Trimming removed 4 bases from V and 4 bases from J; junction bases left unmatched: 3. CDR3 sequence (DNA): TGCGCCAGCAGCACGACAGGGGCCACTGAAGCTTTCTTT. Encoded protein: CASSTTGATEAFF.

This chain connects TRBV2 to TRBJ1-6; 9 nucleotides align to TRBD1. Germline V gives CDR1 SNHLY, CDR2 FYNNEI. The CDR3 is made up of 15 amino acids. Trimming cost V 2 bases and J 10 bases; bases outside gene matches: 6. The CDR3 reads CASSELGQGRSPLHF. The CDR3 coding sequence is TGTGCCAGCAGTGAATTGGGACAGGGAAGATCACCCCTCCACTTT.

The gene calls are TRBV28 and TRBJ1-4, with TRBD1 as a possible D gene (5 bases). The CDR3 length is 16 residues. Looked up from germline, CDR1 is MDHEN and CDR2 is SYDVKM. V gave up 3 bases and J gave up 4 bases, with 15 bases separating them. CDR3 DNA sequence: TGTGCCAGCAGTTTTTACAGGCCTCCAGATAATGAAAAACTGTTTTTT. Translating gives CASSFYRPPDNEKLFF.

CDR3 DNA sequence: TGTGCCAGCAGTTTTGGCCAATCAGGGTACACTGAAGCTTTCTTT. Translation: CASSFGQSGYTEAFF. The chain couples TRBV28 to TRBJ1-1; D possibly corresponds to TRBD1 (5 bases). CDR3 length: 15 residues. Germline loops: CDR1 MDHEN, CDR2 SYDVKM. The V and J ends lost 3 bases and 3 bases respectively, with 14 bases between them.

The V gene is TRBV30, the J gene TRBJ2-1; D possibly corresponds to TRBD2 (6 bases). This CDR3 spans 14 amino acids. Germline values: CDR1 GTSNPN, CDR2 SVGIG (reference sequence). The V and J ends lost 0 bases and 6 bases respectively, with 12 bases between them. CDR3 in amino acids: CAWSVLELANEQFF. The CDR3 region has the DNA TGTGCCTGGAGTGTACTGGAACTAGCCAATGAGCAGTTCTTC.

The chain has TRBV28 and TRBJ1-6; TRBD1 matches 8 bases. The germline V gene has CDR1 MDHEN and CDR2 SYDVKM. Germline trimming cut 3 bases from V and 10 bases from J; bases unmatched to any gene: 11. The CDR3 is 16 amino acids. This CDR3 reads CASSLPRQGAGSPLHF. CDR3 DNA sequence: TGTGCCAGCAGTTTGCCCCGGCAGGGGGCCGGCTCACCCCTCCACTTT.

The chain uses TRBV5-1 and TRBJ2-2; no firm D call. CDR3 length equals 17 residues. CDR1 and CDR2 (germline): SGHRS, YFSETQ. Trimming removed 0 bases from V and 0 bases from J, with 12 bases in between. The CDR3 region has the DNA TGCGCCAGCAGCTTGGGGGCGATCCACGCGAACACCGGGGAGCTGTTTTTT. This codes for CASSLGAIHANTGELFF.

The chain recombines TRBV4-1 with TRBJ2-7; 8 bases fit TRBD2. CDR1 MGHRA and CDR2 YSYEKL come from the germline V gene. The CDR3 runs to 16 residues. The junction had 12 bases not matched to a gene; V was cut back by 3 bases and J by 5 bases. The CDR3 loop reads CASSQIREGRSDEQYF. DNA for the CDR3: TGCGCCAGCAGCCAGATACGGGAGGGCCGGTCTGACGAGCAGTACTTC.

The chain links TRBV19 to TRBJ2-1; TRBD2 aligns across 10 bases. There are 16 residues in the CDR3. V trimming: 2 bases; J trimming: 5 bases; junction bases outside the gene matches: 6. CDR1 is LNHDA, CDR2 SQIVND, per germline (reference sequence). CDR3 protein: CASSILLAGGNNEQFF. In DNA, the CDR3 is TGTGCCAGTAGTATACTCTTAGCGGGGGGTAACAATGAGCAGTTCTTC.

The chain carries TRBV5-1 and TRBJ1-4, with D possibly TRBD1 on 5 matching bases. The CDR3 is 14 residues long. The germline CDR1 and CDR2 sequences are SGHRS and YFSETQ. Between the trimmed V and J ends, which lost 4 bases and 0 bases, there was a span of 7 bases. The CDR3, as DNA: TGCGCCAGCAGCCCCAGGGCAACTAATGAAAAACTGTTTTTT. Amino acids: CASSPRATNEKLFF.

V gene TRBV7-9 combines with J gene TRBJ1-5, with D unresolved. CDR1 SEHNR and CDR2 FQNEAQ come from the germline V gene (reference sequence). The ends were cut back, 5 bases at V and 1 base at J, with 12 bases in the middle. The CDR3 runs to 15 residues. CDR3 loop: CASSPGGSSNQPQHF. The CDR3 DNA is TGTGCCAGCAGCCCAGGTGGGTCGAGCAATCAGCCCCAGCATTTT.

This chain joins TRBV30 and TRBJ2-3, with TRBD2 as a possible D gene (6 bases). V was trimmed by 5 bases and J by 3 bases, leaving 18 bases between them. CDR3 length: 15 amino acids. CDR1 and CDR2 (germline): GTSNPN, SVGIG (reference sequence). The CDR3 sequence: CAWFPGEPLTDTQYF. The DNA for the CDR3 is TGTGCCTGGTTTCCGGGGGAGCCTTTAACAGATACGCAGTATTTT.

This clone was recorded once. As DNA, the CDR3 is TGTGCCAGCAGCTGGGCCGTACTAGCGGGGGGGATATCCTACAATGAGCAGTTCTTC. Amino acid sequence: CASSWAVLAGGISYNEQFF. The J gene is TRBJ2-1, the V gene TRBV7-8, with TRBD2 matching over 13 bases. Germline CDR1 reads SGHVS; CDR2 reads FQNEAQ. The CDR3 runs to 19 residues. V lost 4 bases, J lost 1 base, and 10 bases stayed unmatched.

This clone was observed a handful of times. The genes are TRBV28 and TRBJ1-3; 7 bases match TRBD1. The CDR3 runs to 18 residues. V lost 8 bases, J lost 2 bases, and 18 bases stayed unmatched. The germline CDR1 and CDR2 sequences are MDHEN and SYDVKM. The DNA for the CDR3 is TGTGCCAGCTTCGAAGGCCTCCGCACAGGGGATGCTGGAAACACCATATATTTT. This gives the protein CASFEGLRTGDAGNTIYF.

This sequence joins TRBV30 and TRBJ2-5; no firm D call. Germline V gives CDR1 GTSNPN, CDR2 SVGIG (reference sequence). The V and J ends lost 3 bases and 5 bases respectively, with 13 bases between them. CDR3 length: 13 residues. The CDR3 region has the DNA TGTGCCTGGAGGTACCAGGTACGGGAGACCCAGTACTTC. It specifies CAWRYQVRETQYF.

The chain is built from TRBV2 and TRBJ2-5, with a possible D match to TRBD2 (5 bases). Trimming cost V 3 bases and J 7 bases, with 15 bases left between them. The CDR3 loop spans 14 amino acids. Germline V lookup: CDR1 SNHLY, CDR2 FYNNEI. CDR3: CASSDPSTSWTQYF. Here the CDR3 DNA reads TGTGCCAGCAGTGACCCTAGCACATCCTGGACCCAGTACTTC.

This chain connects TRBV29-1 to TRBJ2-3; 7 nucleotides align to TRBD1. The V and J ends lost 7 bases and 10 bases, in that order; junction bases with no gene match: 23. From germline, CDR1 is SQVTM and CDR2 ANQGSEA. This CDR3 region has 16 residues. The CDR3 nucleotides read TGCAGCGGGGGGCCGGAACTCACCCAGGGGGTGGGGCCGCAGTATTTT. This gives the protein CSGGPELTQGVGPQYF.

This sequence joins TRBV5-1 and TRBJ1-1; TRBD1 might be the D (6 bases). The ends were cut back, 0 bases at V and 0 bases at J, with 12 bases in the middle. The CDR3 covers 16 residues. CDR1 and CDR2 from the germline V gene are SGHRS and YFSETQ. The CDR3 sequence is CASSLADTGLNTEAFF. CDR3 nucleotides: TGCGCCAGCAGCTTGGCAGACACAGGGTTGAACACTGAAGCTTTCTTT.

The chain couples TRBV4-1 to TRBJ2-5; D may be TRBD2 (5 bases). V lost 4 bases and J 1 base, leaving 22 bases between the germline ends. Per germline, CDR1 MGHRA and CDR2 YSYEKL. CDR3 length: 18 amino acids. CDR3 sequence (DNA): TGCGCCAGCAGCCGAAAAACCCCGGGGTTGGGGATCCAAGAGACCCAGTACTTC. The encoded protein is CASSRKTPGLGIQETQYF.

J is TRBJ2-7 and V is TRBV9; a weak D match, TRBD2 (6 bases). The length of the CDR3 is 16 residues. Between the trimmed V and J ends, which lost 0 bases and 3 bases, there was a span of 16 bases. Germline V CDR1 and CDR2: SGDLS, YYNGEE. This chain's CDR3 is CASSVGSAMGGYEQYF. The CDR3 region has the DNA TGTGCCAGCAGCGTAGGAAGCGCCATGGGGGGCTACGAGCAGTACTTC.

This clone was counted once. The chain carries TRBV4-1 and TRBJ1-3; D is unclear. The CDR3 covers 15 residues. CDR1 is MGHRA, CDR2 YSYEKL, per germline. Trimming took 4 bases from V and 0 from J, leaving 10 bases between them. The CDR3 region has the DNA TGCGCCAGCAGCCTCGGAGTGTCCTCTGGAAACACCATATATTTT. It translates to CASSLGVSSGNTIYF.

The chain links TRBV4-2 to TRBJ2-7; 11 bases are shared with TRBD2. CDR1 LGHNA and CDR2 YNFKEQ come from the germline V gene. Trimming removed 0 bases from V and 3 bases from J; junction bases left unmatched: 1. The CDR3 is 15 amino acids. The CDR3 region is CASSQEGTSGYEQYF. The CDR3 DNA sequence: TGTGCCAGCAGCCAAGAAGGGACTAGCGGCTACGAGCAGTACTTC.

In this sample, this clone turned up a few times. The V gene is TRBV9, the J gene TRBJ2-3, with D perhaps matching TRBD1 (6 bases). This CDR3 has 18 residues. Trimming removed 0 bases from V and 5 bases from J, with 22 bases in between. Germline CDR1 and CDR2: SGDLS and YYNGEE. The CDR3 nucleotides read TGTGCCAGCAGCGTAGCTACTGGGGGCCGGGTATCGCGAGATACGCAGTATTTT. Its protein product is CASSVATGGRVSRDTQYF.